This T cell receptor (beta chain) stems from a study of cytomegalovirus exposure and HLA in healthy donors. Whole-study results and caveats: Later work found most CMV-associated TCR beta chains apparently HLA-restricted.

A multiplex PCR was run with 60 Vbeta primers and 13 Jbeta primers. Sequencing used immunoSEQ multiplex PCR; TCRdb keeps in-frame clones, though not all of them. The sample records about 130,000 clones, just under 75% being singletons. On this clone itself: Antigen specificity is unknown.

Trimming at V came to 4 bases and at J to 3 bases, leaving 10 bases not matched to a gene. CDR1 and CDR2 from the germline V gene are SGHRS and YFSETQ. The CDR3 runs to 16 residues. The gene calls are TRBV5-1 and TRBJ1-5; 7 bases are a match to TRBD1. Sequencing used PBMCs. The sequence came from a man aged 40-49 years in good health and CMV-seropositive. The CDR3: CASSPTGAGINQPQHF. CDR3 nucleotide sequence: TGCGCCAGCAGCCCTACAGGGGCCGGGATCAATCAGCCCCAGCATTTT.